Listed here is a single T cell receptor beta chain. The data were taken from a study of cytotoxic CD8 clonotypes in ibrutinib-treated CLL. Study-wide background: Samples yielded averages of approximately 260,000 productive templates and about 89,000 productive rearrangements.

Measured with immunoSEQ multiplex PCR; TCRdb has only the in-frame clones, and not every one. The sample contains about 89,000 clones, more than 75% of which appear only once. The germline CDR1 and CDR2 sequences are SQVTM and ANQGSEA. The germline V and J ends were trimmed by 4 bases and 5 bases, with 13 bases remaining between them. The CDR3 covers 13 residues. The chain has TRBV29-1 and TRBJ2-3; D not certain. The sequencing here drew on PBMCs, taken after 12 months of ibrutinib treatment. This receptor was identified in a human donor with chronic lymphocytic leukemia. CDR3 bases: TGCAGCGTTGTTGAAGGGTGGGGAGATACGCAGTATTTT. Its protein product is CSVVEGWGDTQYF.